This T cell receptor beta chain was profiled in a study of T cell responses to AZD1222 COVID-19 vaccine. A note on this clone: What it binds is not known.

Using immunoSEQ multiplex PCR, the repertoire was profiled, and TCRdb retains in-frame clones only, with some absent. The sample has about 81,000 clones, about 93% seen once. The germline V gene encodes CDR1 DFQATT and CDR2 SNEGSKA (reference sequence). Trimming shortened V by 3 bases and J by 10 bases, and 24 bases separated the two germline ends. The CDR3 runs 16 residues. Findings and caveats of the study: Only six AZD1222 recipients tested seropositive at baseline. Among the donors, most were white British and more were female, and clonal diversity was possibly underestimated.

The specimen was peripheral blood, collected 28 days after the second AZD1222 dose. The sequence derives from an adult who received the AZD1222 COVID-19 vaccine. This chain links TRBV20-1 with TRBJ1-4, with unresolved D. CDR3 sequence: CSASSGDSPVSGKLFF. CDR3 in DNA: TGCAGTGCTAGTAGCGGGGATTCTCCAGTCTCGGGAAAACTGTTTTTT.